One sample yielded the 24 T cell receptor beta chains listed below, sequenced in a study of OX40 agonist ivuxolimab in advanced cancers. TCRdb's table, derived via immunoSEQ multiplex PCR, lists solely in-frame clones and lacks some. The sample yields 45,000 to 55,000 clones, 65% to 90% seen once. The starting material was CD4+ or CD8+ T cells sorted from blood, obtained in a trial of the OX40 agonist ivuxolimab. Source of these receptors: an adult with an advanced solid tumor such as melanoma, head and neck, liver or kidney cancer.

A single count supports this clone. The chain links TRBV9 to TRBJ1-1, with D uncertain. The CDR3 runs to 14 residues. Germline CDR1 reads SGDLS; CDR2 reads YYNGEE. Trimming shortened V by 0 bases and J by 4 bases, and 10 bases separated the two germline ends. The CDR3 loop reads CASSVGTRGTEAFF. The DNA for the CDR3 is TGTGCCAGCAGCGTAGGGACGCGGGGCACTGAAGCTTTCTTT.

This clone has just a few counts. The chain combines TRBV7-9 with TRBJ1-6; 10 bases are shared with TRBD1. This CDR3 contains 13 residues. Germline CDR1 SEHNR, CDR2 FQNEAQ (reference sequence). Trimming cost V 8 bases and J 8 bases; bases outside gene matches: 3. The CDR3 bases are TGTGCCAGCCGGGACAGGGGTTATTCACCCCTCCACTTT. This gives the protein CASRDRGYSPLHF.

The chain recombines TRBV30 with TRBJ2-7, with D unclear. The germline gives CDR1 GTSNPN, CDR2 SVGIG (reference sequence). V was cut by 2 bases and J by 0 bases, with 5 bases left in between. The CDR3 runs 12 residues. The CDR3 DNA reads as TGTGCCTGGAGTCACACCTCCTACGAGCAGTACTTC. It translates to CAWSHTSYEQYF.

The CDR3 nucleotides read TGTGCCGCGAGGGGTGGGGAACGCACAGATACGCAGTATTTT. Protein product: CAARGGERTDTQYF. This chain uses TRBV30 with TRBJ2-3; D tentatively reads TRBD1 or TRBD2 (5 bases each). V dropped 8 bases and J dropped 1 base, with 16 bases sitting between them. Germline CDR1 is GTSNPN and CDR2 is SVGIG (reference sequence). This CDR3 has 14 residues.

V gene TRBV4-2 combines with J gene TRBJ2-7, with TRBD2 identical over 8 bases. Germline CDR1 and CDR2: LGHNA and YNFKEQ. V gave up 0 bases and J gave up 3 bases; unmatched junction bases: 7. This CDR3 region has 16 residues. CDR3 amino acids: CASSQDGSSGFYEQYF. CDR3 sequence (DNA): TGTGCCAGCAGCCAAGATGGGTCTAGCGGGTTCTACGAGCAGTACTTC.

The chain combines TRBV29-1 with TRBJ2-7, with 7 bases aligning to TRBD1. J was trimmed by 2 bases and V by 6 bases; bases with no gene match: 10. The CDR3 is made up of 14 amino acids. Germline CDR1 and CDR2: SQVTM and ANQGSEA. CDR3: CSVVTGFTAYEQYF. CDR3 in DNA: TGCAGCGTAGTGACAGGGTTCACCGCCTACGAGCAGTACTTC.

The CDR3 nucleotides are TGTGCCAGCAGCTCAAACGTCGGACAAGCGAACACTGAAGCTTTCTTT. Its translation is CASSSNVGQANTEAFF. This chain joins TRBV11-2 and TRBJ1-1; a possible D gene is TRBD1 (5 bases). The CDR3 covers 16 residues. V was cut by 4 bases and J by 1 base, with 16 bases left in between. Germline CDR1 SGHAT, CDR2 FQNNGV.

CDR3 residues: CASSLPTEAFF. The CDR3 bases are TGTGCCAGCAGCTTGCCCACTGAAGCTTTCTTT. The chain employs TRBV13 and TRBJ1-1; D unresolved. The V gene's germline CDR1 is PRHDT and CDR2 FYEKMQ (reference sequence). This CDR3 comprises 11 residues. Trimming removed 3 bases from V and 4 bases from J, with 3 bases in between.

The chain employs TRBV27 and TRBJ2-1; 14 bases line up with TRBD2. Trimming took 7 bases from V and 2 from J; bases not matched to a gene: 7. The CDR3 length is 17 residues. The germline V gene encodes CDR1 MNHEY and CDR2 SMNVEV (reference sequence). CDR3 in amino acids: CASTPGLAGVPYNEQFF. The CDR3 DNA reads as TGTGCCAGCACCCCGGGACTAGCGGGAGTACCCTACAATGAGCAGTTCTTC.

J is TRBJ2-1 and V is TRBV11-2; TRBD2 matches 9 bases. Germline V lookup: CDR1 SGHAT, CDR2 FQNNGV. The length of the CDR3 is 17 residues. After removal of 1 base from V and 6 bases from J, the junction contained 10 bases not matched to a gene. The CDR3 loop is CASSLVSSGTPVNEQFF. DNA for the CDR3: TGTGCCAGCAGCTTAGTTTCTAGCGGGACCCCCGTCAATGAGCAGTTCTTC.

A few counts support this clone. The chain joins TRBV11-3 to TRBJ2-2; 9 nucleotides agree with TRBD2. Per germline, CDR1 SGHNT and CDR2 YENEEA. The CDR3 is 18 residues long. The ends lost 4 bases at V and 1 base at J; junction bases unmatched: 10. The CDR3 protein is CASSSGTSRLGNTGELFF. The CDR3 DNA follows: TGTGCCAGCAGCTCCGGGACTAGCAGGTTGGGGAACACCGGGGAGCTGTTTTTT. Variable domain in full (rest from reference TRBV11-3 and TRBJ2-2): EAGVVQSPRYKIIEKKQPVAFWCNPISGHNTLYWYLQNLGQGPELLIRYENEEAVDDSQLPKDRFSAERLKGVDSTLKIQPAELGDSAVYLCASSSGTSRLGNTGELFFGEGSRLTVL.

This clone was counted between two and nine times. The rearrangement joins TRBV11-2 to TRBJ1-5, with TRBD1 as a possible D gene (5 bases). From germline, CDR1 is SGHAT and CDR2 FQNNGV. This CDR3 has 15 residues. Trimming left V 6 bases short and J 5 bases short, with 17 bases between. CDR3 residues: CASRLTDRPDQPQHF. DNA of the CDR3: TGTGCCAGCAGGTTGACCGACAGACCGGATCAGCCCCAGCATTTT.

This sequence joins TRBV6-1 and TRBJ1-2; D not resolved. Germline V CDR1 and CDR2: MNHNS, SASEGT. V was trimmed by 8 bases and J by 2 bases, leaving 6 bases between them. The CDR3 spans 11 residues. CDR3 protein: CASAENYGYTF. CDR3 DNA sequence: TGTGCCAGCGCGGAGAACTATGGCTACACCTTC.

The V gene is TRBV25-1, the J gene TRBJ2-5, with 7 bases aligning to TRBD1. There are 13 residues in the CDR3. Germline assignment: CDR1 MGHDK and CDR2 SYGVNS. V lost 8 bases to trimming and J lost 5 bases; unmatched junction nucleotides: 8. For the CDR3, the DNA is TGTGCCAGCCTCGGACAGGCTGGGGAGACCCAGTACTTC. Protein sequence: CASLGQAGETQYF. The variable domain in full, completed from reference TRBV25-1 and TRBJ2-5, reads EADIYQTPRYLVIGTGKKITLECSQTMGHDKMYWYQQDPGMELHLIHYSYGVNSTEKGDLSSESTVSRIRTEHFPLTLESARPSHTSQYLCASLGQAGETQYFGPGTRLLVL.

The rearrangement uses TRBV7-6 and TRBJ1-4; D unclear. Germline V gives CDR1 SGHVS, CDR2 FNYEAQ. V lost 2 bases and J 8 bases, leaving 24 bases between the germline ends. This CDR3 region has 18 residues. The CDR3 coding sequence is TGTGCCAGCAGCTTAAATATTCTACGGGGAAATTGGGAGGAAAAACTGTTTTTT. Protein sequence: CASSLNILRGNWEEKLFF.

The V and J genes are TRBV19 and TRBJ2-1; D ambiguous. Trimming took 3 bases from V and 4 from J, leaving 10 bases between them. CDR1 LNHDA and CDR2 SQIVND come from the germline V gene (reference sequence). This CDR3 region has 14 residues. CDR3 sequence: CASSIVGSYNEQFF. The CDR3 region has the DNA TGTGCCAGTAGTATTGTGGGCAGTTACAATGAGCAGTTCTTC. Using reference TRBV19 and TRBJ2-1 for the parts outside the CDR3, the full variable domain is DGGITQSPKYLFRKEGQNVTLSCEQNLNHDAMYWYRQDPGQGLRLIYYSQIVNDFQKGDIAEGYSVSREKKESFPLTVTSAQKNPTAFYLCASSIVGSYNEQFFGPGTRLTVL.

The chain uses TRBV28 and TRBJ2-2; 10 bases are shared with TRBD1. CDR3 size: 15 residues. Trimming took 2 bases from V and 4 from J; bases not matched to a gene: 1. Germline values: CDR1 MDHEN, CDR2 SYDVKM. The CDR3 DNA sequence: TGTGCCAGCAGTTTAGGGACAGGGGCCACCGGGGAGCTGTTTTTT. Translation: CASSLGTGATGELFF.

The gene calls are TRBV28 and TRBJ2-2; D perhaps matches TRBD1 (6 bases). The germline CDR1 and CDR2 sequences are MDHEN and SYDVKM. V was cut by 6 bases and J by 0 bases, with 11 bases left in between. CDR3 length equals 15 residues. The CDR3: CASRTTGPNTGELFF. In DNA, the CDR3 is TGTGCCAGCAGGACAACAGGGCCGAACACCGGGGAGCTGTTTTTT.

The chain combines TRBV10-2 with TRBJ1-1; TRBD1 matches at 11 bases. With 9 bases clipped from V and 4 bases from J, the junction kept 4 bases outside the gene matches. Germline CDR1 WSHSY, CDR2 SAAADI. The length of the CDR3 is 13 residues. The CDR3 DNA is TGCGCCAGTATAGGGACAGGGGGCACTGAAGCTTTCTTT. Translated: CASIGTGGTEAFF.

V usage is TRBV6-5 and J usage is TRBJ2-1; D ambiguous. V was pared by 2 bases and J by 5 bases, with 7 bases between. The CDR3 has 13 residues. The germline CDR1 and CDR2 sequences are MNHEY and SVGAGI. The CDR3 coding sequence is TGTGCCAGCAGTTACAACGCGAACAATGAGCAGTTCTTC. Translating it yields CASSYNANNEQFF.

CDR3 DNA sequence: TGTGCCAGCAGTGAATTTGACGCAGCTGCTGAGCAGTTCTTC. Its translation: CASSEFDAAAEQFF. The V call is TRBV2, the J call TRBJ2-1; D unresolved. Germline loops: CDR1 SNHLY, CDR2 FYNNEI. The V gene lost 2 bases and the J gene lost 9 bases, with 14 bases spanning the gap. This CDR3 is built from 14 residues.

This chain uses TRBV5-1 with TRBJ2-7; D might be TRBD1 (6 bases). Germline V gives CDR1 SGHRS, CDR2 YFSETQ. The CDR3 consists of 14 residues. The V gene lost 0 bases and the J gene lost 4 bases, with 11 bases spanning the gap. CDR3: CASSLGDNGYEQYF. CDR3 nucleotides: TGCGCCAGCAGCTTGGGGGACAACGGATACGAGCAGTACTTC. Complete variable domain (other parts from reference TRBV5-1 and TRBJ2-7): KAGVTQTPRYLIKTRGQQVTLSCSPISGHRSVSWYQQTPGQGLQFLFEYFSETQRNKGNFPGRFSGRQFSNSRSEMNVSTLELGDSALYLCASSLGDNGYEQYFGPGTRLTVT.

The gene calls are TRBV6-1 and TRBJ1-1, with D possibly TRBD1 on 5 matching bases. The length of the CDR3 is 17 residues. Germline loops: CDR1 MNHNS, CDR2 SASEGT. Between the trimmed V and J ends, which lost 4 bases and 0 bases, there was a span of 18 bases. Here the CDR3 DNA reads TGTGCCAGCAGTGTCGAGGCCCCTGGGGGGATGAACACTGAAGCTTTCTTT. Its protein is CASSVEAPGGMNTEAFF.

The DNA of the CDR3 is TGTGCCGAAGGGCCGCCCGACGAGCAGTACGTC. This gives the protein CAEGPPDEQYV. The gene calls are TRBV7-9 and TRBJ2-7; D remains unclear. The CDR3 has 11 residues. The germline V gene encodes CDR1 SEHNR and CDR2 FQNEAQ (reference sequence). With 11 bases removed from V and 5 bases from J, the gap between germline ends came to 13 bases.